Included here is one T cell receptor (beta chain) sequence, with context. Its antigen remains unidentified. The repertoire was sequenced with immunoSEQ multiplex PCR; TCRdb's copy has only in-frame clones and lacks some. Altogether 250,000 to 300,000 clones are present, 90% being singletons, with the ten largest covering more than 0.35%. This sample was taken from a study of cytomegalovirus exposure and HLA in healthy donors. Overall study: The 120 validation repertoires matched the 500 to 750 first-cohort repertoires in platform, a later analysis reported. General study points: A subsequent analysis found that TCR clusters from the first cohort also tended to co-occur in the approximately 130 validation repertoires, with approximately 95% of cluster scores above 0.

The CDR3 spans 15 residues. Trimming took 3 bases from V and 3 from J; bases not matched to a gene: 7. CDR1 is WNHNN, CDR2 SYGVQD, per germline (reference sequence). Sequencing used PBMCs. The V and J genes are TRBV10-1 and TRBJ1-1, with 7 bases that match TRBD1. The TCR comes from a woman under 30 in good health and CMV-seronegative. CDR3 sequence: CASSDFEGAHTEAFF. The CDR3 nucleotides are TGCGCCAGCAGTGACTTCGAGGGGGCGCACACTGAAGCTTTCTTT.